These 21 T cell receptor beta chains were all obtained from the same sample, sequenced in a study of somatic mutations in cytotoxic T cells in rheumatoid arthritis. The data were produced by immunoSEQ multiplex PCR, yet TCRdb's version contains in-frame clones alone and is incomplete. Seen here are about 25,000 clones, 82% observed once, and the top ten hold over 5%. Sequencing input: CD8+ T cells sorted from blood. The source of these receptors is a man in his fifties in good health.

J is TRBJ2-1 and V is TRBV14, with TRBD2 identical over 12 bases. CDR3 size: 15 residues. Trimming at V came to 5 bases and at J to 10 bases, leaving 9 bases not matched to a gene. CDR1 is SGHDN, CDR2 FVKESK, per germline. CDR3 amino acids: CASSSGLAGGREQFF. Here the CDR3 DNA reads TGTGCCAGCAGCTCGGGACTAGCGGGCGGGCGAGAGCAGTTCTTC.

The chain combines TRBV2 with TRBJ1-4; 11 bases are shared with TRBD1. The CDR3 has 17 residues. Germline assignment: CDR1 SNHLY and CDR2 FYNNEI. Unmatched junction bases numbered 7, after V lost 6 bases and J lost 1 base. The CDR3 sequence is CASRDRGRLETNEKLFF. Written as DNA, the CDR3 is TGTGCCAGCAGGGACAGGGGGCGCTTAGAAACTAATGAAAAACTGTTTTTT.

The V call is TRBV7-2, the J call TRBJ2-7, with TRBD2 matching 7 bases. The CDR3 spans 15 residues. The J segment lost 5 bases and the V segment lost 2 bases, leaving 9 bases of the junction unmatched. Germline lookup yields CDR1 SGHTA and CDR2 FQGNSA. CDR3 sequence (DNA): TGTGCCAGCAGCTTATGGGTGATCGGGAGGAACGAGCAGTACTTC. It translates to CASSLWVIGRNEQYF.

The chain has TRBV15 and TRBJ2-7; TRBD1 matches at 7 bases. Losses at the gene ends were 0 bases for V and 4 bases for J; bases not matched to a gene: 0. CDR3 length: 13 amino acids. The germline gives CDR1 LNHNV, CDR2 YYDKDF (reference sequence). The CDR3 coding sequence is TGTGCCACCAGCAGAGACAGGGGGTACGAGCAGTACTTC. This codes for CATSRDRGYEQYF. Combining the CDR3 with reference TRBV15 and TRBJ2-7 gives the whole variable domain DAMVIQNPRYQVTQFGKPVTLSCSQTLNHNVMYWYQQKSSQAPKLLFHYYDKDFNNEADTPDNFQSRRPNTSFCFLDIRSPGLGDTAMYLCATSRDRGYEQYFGPGTRLTVT.

This rearrangement joins TRBV7-9 to TRBJ2-7; the D gene is possibly TRBD2 (7 bases). Germline V gives CDR1 SEHNR, CDR2 FQNEAQ (reference sequence). Deletions cut 5 bases from V and 5 bases from J, with 19 bases between. The CDR3 consists of 15 residues. The CDR3 spells CASSQRGGISHEQYF. The CDR3 DNA reads as TGTGCCAGCAGCCAAAGGGGGGGCATCTCTCACGAGCAGTACTTC.

The chain joins TRBV10-3 to TRBJ2-1, with 11 bases matching TRBD1. Per germline, CDR1 ENHRY and CDR2 SYGVKD. CDR3 length: 18 residues. Trimming took 7 bases from V and 0 from J; bases not matched to a gene: 11. The chain's CDR3 is CAINSGTGGPNSYNEQFF. The CDR3, as DNA: TGTGCCATCAATTCCGGGACAGGGGGTCCGAACTCCTACAATGAGCAGTTCTTC.

This chain joins TRBV7-9 and TRBJ1-3; TRBD1 agrees at 9 bases. Per germline, CDR1 SEHNR and CDR2 FQNEAQ (reference sequence). The CDR3 length is 19 residues. Unmatched junction bases numbered 14, after V lost 5 bases and J lost 0 bases. CDR3 bases: TGTGCCAGCAGCCTCTACCCCGGGACAGGGACGGGCTCTGGAAACACCATATATTTT. It encodes CASSLYPGTGTGSGNTIYF.

The genes are TRBV5-4 and TRBJ2-3, with D possibly TRBD2 on 6 matching bases. Trimming took off 4 bases at V and 2 bases at J, with 11 bases between the two ends. Germline V CDR1 and CDR2: SGHNT, YYREEE (reference sequence). The CDR3 has 14 residues. The CDR3 region is CASSLGLDTDTQYF. CDR3 DNA: TGTGCCAGCAGCCTGGGACTCGACACAGATACGCAGTATTTT.

This clone appeared a single time. This chain links TRBV9 with TRBJ1-1; D is possibly TRBD1 (5 bases). From germline, CDR1 is SGDLS and CDR2 YYNGEE. The V gene lost 5 bases and the J gene lost 5 bases, with 16 bases spanning the gap. The CDR3 totals 14 residues. The CDR3 coding sequence is TGTGCCAGCAGTCTTGGGGGAAGTCGGACTGAAGCTTTCTTT. Its translation: CASSLGGSRTEAFF.

The chain recombines TRBV7-9 with TRBJ2-3; maybe TRBD1 (5 bases). Trimming took 0 bases from V and 5 from J, leaving 6 bases between them. The CDR3 sequence is 13 residues long. The germline V gene has CDR1 SEHNR and CDR2 FQNEAQ (reference sequence). CDR3 residues: CASSLATGDTQYF. CDR3 bases: TGTGCCAGCAGCTTAGCTACAGGAGATACGCAGTATTTT.

V usage is TRBV30 and J usage is TRBJ2-3; no firm D call. This CDR3 has 14 residues. V lost 2 bases to trimming and J lost 2 bases, with 11 bases between them. CDR1 GTSNPN and CDR2 SVGIG come from the germline V gene (reference sequence). CDR3 DNA: TGTGCCTGGAGTCTAGTCTCGGACACAGATACGCAGTATTTT. Encoded protein: CAWSLVSDTDTQYF. Variable domain in full (rest from reference TRBV30 and TRBJ2-3): SQTIHQWPATLVQPVGSPLSLECTVEGTSNPNLYWYRQAAGRGLQLLFYSVGIGQISSEVPQNLSASRPQDRQFILSSKKLLLSDSGFYLCAWSLVSDTDTQYFGPGTRLTVL.

This clone was counted a few times. The rearrangement links TRBV4-1 to TRBJ2-7; D is tentatively TRBD1 or TRBD2 (5 bases each). V was pared by 1 base and J by 4 bases, with 11 bases between. The CDR3 runs to 14 residues. Germline V gene lookup returns CDR1 MGHRA and CDR2 YSYEKL. Here the CDR3 reads CASSQGQTTYEQYF. In nucleotides, the CDR3 is TGCGCCAGCAGCCAAGGACAGACTACGTACGAGCAGTACTTC.

The chain has TRBV29-1 and TRBJ2-3; D unclear. CDR1 and CDR2 (germline): SQVTM, ANQGSEA. CDR3 length equals 13 residues. V shed 2 bases and J shed 4 bases, with 10 bases lying between them. CDR3 amino acids: CSVEIPNADTQYF. In nucleotides, the CDR3 is TGCAGCGTTGAAATTCCGAACGCAGATACGCAGTATTTT.

This rearrangement joins TRBV5-1 to TRBJ2-5; possibly TRBD1 for D (6 bases). The CDR3 loop spans 15 amino acids. V lost 6 bases and J lost 4, with 19 bases in between. Germline CDR1 SGHRS, CDR2 YFSETQ. The DNA of the CDR3 is TGCGCCAGCACTGTTGAGGGGGAAAGGGGAGAGACCCAGTACTTC. Translation: CASTVEGERGETQYF.

The rearrangement joins TRBV9 to TRBJ2-7; the D is unclear. V was pared by 3 bases and J by 3 bases, with 10 bases between. CDR1 and CDR2 from the germline V gene are SGDLS and YYNGEE. The CDR3 loop spans 13 amino acids. The chain's CDR3 is CASSGSPDYEQYF. As DNA, the CDR3 is TGTGCCAGCAGCGGGAGCCCAGACTACGAGCAGTACTTC.

The chain couples TRBV7-2 to TRBJ2-5; the D gene is possibly TRBD2 (6 bases). The CDR3 extends over 14 amino acids. Germline values: CDR1 SGHTA, CDR2 FQGNSA. V shed 1 base and J shed 9 bases, with 15 bases lying between them. The CDR3, as DNA: TGTGCCAGCAGCTTAGGACGTCTGCGCGGGGCCCAGTACTTC. It codes for CASSLGRLRGAQYF.

The J gene is TRBJ2-7, the V gene TRBV12-5; the D gene is possibly TRBD2 (5 bases). CDR3 length equals 12 residues. Germline CDR1 and CDR2: LGHNT and FRNRAP. Trimming took 6 bases from V and 6 from J, leaving 12 bases between them. The CDR3 nucleotides are TGTGCTAGTGGAGGTCATGAGGGCGAGCAGTACTTC. It yields the protein CASGGHEGEQYF.

V gene TRBV5-8 combines with J gene TRBJ1-2; D may be TRBD1 (5 bases). V shed 3 bases and J shed 7 bases, with 19 bases lying between them. CDR1 SGHTS and CDR2 YDEGEE come from the germline V gene. The CDR3 sequence is 15 residues long. CDR3: CASSWVWAGESGYTF. The CDR3 coding sequence is TGTGCCAGCAGCTGGGTCTGGGCGGGGGAGAGTGGCTACACCTTC.

The chain employs TRBV7-6 and TRBJ2-7; 7 nucleotides match TRBD1. The CDR3 is made up of 16 amino acids. V lost 1 base, J lost 0 bases, and 6 bases stayed unmatched. Germline loops: CDR1 SGHVS, CDR2 FNYEAQ. This chain's CDR3 is CASSLGQGLSSYEQYF. The CDR3 DNA follows: TGTGCCAGCAGCTTAGGACAGGGCCTTAGCTCCTACGAGCAGTACTTC.

The rearrangement links TRBV7-2 to TRBJ2-3; weak D call: TRBD2 (5 bases). Trimming cost V 0 bases and J 5 bases, with 15 bases left between them. The CDR3 loop spans 16 amino acids. From germline, CDR1 is SGHTA and CDR2 FQGNSA. This CDR3 is CASSLALGRRIDTQYF. As DNA, the CDR3 is TGTGCCAGCAGCTTAGCTCTTGGGAGAAGGATAGATACGCAGTATTTT.

The chain joins TRBV6-1 to TRBJ2-3; D might be TRBD1 or TRBD2, each matching 5 bases. Germline CDR1 MNHNS, CDR2 SASEGT. This CDR3 contains 15 residues. The V end lost 2 bases, the J end lost 4 bases, and 13 bases lay between the germline ends. The CDR3 reads CASSETGTGSDTQYF. For the CDR3, the DNA is TGTGCCAGCAGTGAAACCGGGACGGGGTCAGATACGCAGTATTTT.